Reported below is one T cell receptor (beta chain). The clone's antigen remains unknown. Base qualities are not at hand, and no much larger clone is one base apart. The data stem from a study of human T cells and chemical hapten exposure (dated by TCRdb to the early 2020s). With regard to the full study: For sensitization, 2% DPC in acetone was applied to a roughly 2 cm by roughly 2 cm area of upper inner arm skin. Throughout the study period of about 23 weeks, patients also received therapeutic DPC doses to the scalp every week. Most of the patients in the cohort were female, and the cohort covered alopecia areata with under or over 50% scalp involvement, alopecia totalis and alopecia universalis. Patch testing was done on the upper back using Finn chambers containing 0.01% DPC, and results were scored after 6 days according to International Contact Dermatitis Research Group standards. Blood samples were taken from patients before sensitization (week 0) and at 2, 6 and about 24 weeks after DPC sensitization. Blood for TCR sequencing was provided by twenty-nine alopecia patients at one to four time points (pre-sensitization, 2, 6 and 24 weeks). In alopecia patients, the study followed how the peripheral blood TCR repertoire changed in vivo over primary and secondary sensitization to diphenylcyclopropenone (DPC), a hapten. Libraries were pooled for sequencing, and variation in per-sample TCR yields was attributed mainly to small differences in library volumes within the pool. Paper-wide results and their limitations: DPC sensitization did not change how many TCRs were above 1 in 1000 frequency, and no evidence was found of alterations in global repertoire structure. Because every patient had alopecia, a presumed autoimmune disease, the patients' immune response might differ from that of healthy individuals. Expanded TCRs formed significantly more large CDR3 similarity clusters than pre-sensitization or healthy control sets, consistent with antigen-driven responses. After repeated subsampling, changes were observed in the strength of the expansion versus patch-test correlation and in the threshold at which the correlation became significant. The number of PT1 expanded TCRs positively correlated with patch test score, significant at thresholds 8, 16 and 32 but not 4.

To prepare the library, RACE was applied. Sequenced on a NextSeq 500. During library preparation, unique molecular identifiers were attached to individual cDNA molecules so that TCRs could be counted quantitatively and reproducibly. From each blood RNA sample, both TCR alpha and TCR beta chains were sequenced. Concerning the study's data processing: The median number of TCRs per sample was 85,000 to 100,000, ranging from about 20,000 to 750,000. The Decombinator software suite was used to annotate V, J and CDR3 in the TCR reads. For the PS versus PT1 abundance plots, all samples were subsampled to the same number of TCRs (28,000). TCRs were defined as expanded if absent before sensitization and observed at least eight times at the 2-week time point. TCRdb ran its own pipeline on the public reads, namely fastp trimming at Q25 and MiXCR clone calling, and kept in-frame beta chains. Rows matching on CDR3 protein sequence are summarized as one entry with the most common DNA and genes. The V and J calls shown here were made by TCRdb, not taken from the authors' results. The sample table lists over 85,000 distinct CDR3 sequences, roughly 10% of them with a count of one. The ten largest make up about 3.1% of the sample.

The time point tag for this specimen amounts to: pre-sensitization, week 0. What the treatment or condition label conveys for this sample: therapeutic diphenylcyclopropenone sensitization with weekly scalp DPC. Blood at each patch-test visit was drawn before the patch test was applied. Patients were eligible if aged 18 to 70, diagnosed with alopecia and judged suitable for DPC therapy, and pregnant patients were excluded. Unfractionated whole blood was collected in Tempus Blood RNA tubes, and total RNA was extracted from that blood. Compared with germline, V lacks 6 bases and J lacks 3 bases; bases without a gene match: 9. Its CDR3 holds 15 amino acids, cysteine through phenylalanine. Only the CDR3 DNA is retained, 45 bases long and in frame from the first base.

The clonotype was recovered from an older woman with alopecia areata. Some clones in this sample may be carry-over from other donors' samples. Sample: whole blood, taken in connection with sensitization to the hapten diphenylcyclopropenone (DPC). The chain links TRBV12-3 or TRBV12-4 with TRBJ2-7; 9 middle bases align to TRBD2. The CDR3 loop reads CASSPSGVGLYEQYF. The DNA reads TGTGCCAGCAGCCCTAGCGGGGTAGGACTCTACGAGCAGTACTTC.